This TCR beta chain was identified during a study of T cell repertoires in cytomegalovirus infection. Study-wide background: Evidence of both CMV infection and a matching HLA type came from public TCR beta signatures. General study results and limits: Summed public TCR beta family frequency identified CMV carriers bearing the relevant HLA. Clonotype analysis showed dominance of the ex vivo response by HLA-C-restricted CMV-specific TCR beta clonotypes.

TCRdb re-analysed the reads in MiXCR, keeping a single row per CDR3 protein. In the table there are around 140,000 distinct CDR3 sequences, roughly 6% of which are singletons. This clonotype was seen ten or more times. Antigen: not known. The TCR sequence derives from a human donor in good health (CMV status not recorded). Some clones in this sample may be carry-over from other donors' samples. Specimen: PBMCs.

CDR3 coding DNA: TGTGCCATTCAGGAGGGGGGTAGGGAGACCCAGTACTTC. Encoded protein: CAIQEGGRETQYF. The V and J genes are TRBV28 and TRBJ2-5, with D perhaps matching TRBD1 or TRBD2 (6 bases each). The CDR3 is 13 amino acids. The V end was cut by 10 bases, the J end by 5 bases, with 17 bases between. Germline CDR1 is MDHEN and CDR2 is SYDVKM. The full variable domain, rest sourced from reference TRBV28 and TRBJ2-5, is DVKVTQSSRYLVKRTGEKVFLECVQDMDHENMFWYRQDPGLGLRLIYFSYDVKMKEKGDIPEGYSVSREKKERFSLILESASTNQTSMYLCAIQEGGRETQYFGPGTRLLVL.